Listed here are 18 T cell receptor beta chains from one sample, sequenced in a study of molecular identifiers for immune sequencing clone quantification. One entry per CDR3 protein, called by TCRdb with MiXCR from the PCR reads. The table has some 680,000 distinct CDR3 sequences, 25% seen once. The sample taken for sequencing was naive CD8+ T cells from blood, with Jurkat cell RNA spiked in. Subset given: FACS-sorted CD8+CD4-CCR7+CD45RA+ naive T cells. The receptor source for this set is a human donor in good health. Some libraries in this study had Jurkat cell RNA spiked in.

The table lists this clonotype with many counts. This rearrangement joins TRBV20-1 to TRBJ2-7; D uncertain. Trimming stripped 0 bases from V and 1 base from J, with 10 bases between. Germline CDR1 reads DFQATT; CDR2 reads SNEGSKA (reference sequence). The CDR3 runs 14 residues. This CDR3 reads CSARDWAVSYEQYF. The DNA for the CDR3 is TGCAGTGCTAGAGATTGGGCAGTTTCCTACGAGCAGTACTTC.

This clonotype was seen at least ten times. The chain combines TRBV14 with TRBJ2-7; D may correspond to TRBD1 or TRBD2 (6 bases each). This CDR3 has 15 amino acids. From germline, CDR1 is SGHDN and CDR2 FVKESK. The V end was cut by 0 bases, the J end by 4 bases, with 13 bases between. The CDR3 sequence: CASSQDFGGGYEQYF. CDR3 coding DNA: TGTGCCAGCAGCCAAGATTTCGGGGGCGGATACGAGCAGTACTTC. Combining the CDR3 with reference TRBV14 and TRBJ2-7 gives the whole variable domain EAGVTQFPSHSVIEKGQTVTLRCDPISGHDNLYWYRRVMGKEIKFLLHFVKESKQDESGMPNNRFLAERTGGTYSTLKVQPAELEDSGVYFCASSQDFGGGYEQYFGPGTRLTVT.

The rearrangement joins TRBV4-2 to TRBJ2-1; tentative D call: TRBD2 (6 bases). V was clipped by 3 bases and J by 4 bases, with 16 bases between them. CDR3 length: 16 amino acids. The germline CDR1 and CDR2 sequences are LGHNA and YNFKEQ. CDR3: CASSQAAGPGYNEQFF. CDR3 nucleotides: TGTGCCAGCAGCCAGGCAGCGGGCCCAGGGTACAATGAGCAGTTCTTC.

In the case of this clonotype: A single base separates this from a much larger clone, so it may be a read error. The chain links TRBV7-9 to TRBJ1-1; D may be TRBD1 (5 bases). The CDR3 has 15 residues. Germline CDR1 and CDR2: SEHNR and FQNEAQ (reference sequence). Trimming removed 5 bases at V and 1 base at J, with 14 bases between. CDR3 in DNA: TGTGCCAGCAGCCCAATGGGGGGGTCGAACACTGAAGCTTTCTTT. Residues: CASSPMGGSNTEAFF.

This sequence joins TRBV6-5 and TRBJ2-1; D is uncertain. The length of the CDR3 is 14 residues. Trimming took off 3 bases at V and 4 bases at J, with 10 bases between the two ends. Looked up from germline, CDR1 is MNHEY and CDR2 is SVGAGI. In DNA form, the CDR3 reads TGTGCCAGCAGTTATAACGACCCGTACAATGAGCAGTTCTTC. Amino acids: CASSYNDPYNEQFF.

This chain uses TRBV19 with TRBJ2-7, with TRBD2 matching over 10 bases. The CDR3 runs to 15 residues. The ends lost 5 bases at V and 0 bases at J; junction bases unmatched: 4. CDR1 LNHDA and CDR2 SQIVND come from the germline V gene (reference sequence). CDR3: CASSAGLATSYEQYF. CDR3 nucleotides: TGTGCCAGTAGTGCGGGACTAGCGACCTCCTACGAGCAGTACTTC. Together with reference TRBV19 and TRBJ2-7, the CDR3 gives the full variable domain: DGGITQSPKYLFRKEGQNVTLSCEQNLNHDAMYWYRQDPGQGLRLIYYSQIVNDFQKGDIAEGYSVSREKKESFPLTVTSAQKNPTAFYLCASSAGLATSYEQYFGPGTRLTVT.

Worth noting for this clonotype: Being one base from a much bigger clone, this may be a read error. The V gene is TRBV2, the J gene TRBJ2-7, with D perhaps TRBD1 (6 bases). Per the germline V gene, CDR1 is SNHLY and CDR2 is FYNNEI. The CDR3 spans 14 residues. CDR3 in DNA: TGTGCCAGCAGTCAGGGGTCGAGCTCCCACGAGCAGTACTTC. It specifies CASSQGSSSHEQYF. The full variable domain, completed using reference TRBV2 and TRBJ2-7, is EPEVTQTPSHQVTQMGQEVILRCVPISNHLYFYWYRQILGQKVEFLVSFYNNEISEKSEIFDDQFSVERPDGSNFTLKIRSTKLEDSAMYFCASSQGSSSHEQYFGPGTRLTVT.

This chain joins TRBV6-6 and TRBJ2-7, with TRBD1 matching 7 bases. Germline CDR1 is MNHNY and CDR2 is SVGAGI (reference sequence). This CDR3 has 18 residues. V dropped 2 bases and J dropped 2; count of bases not matched to a gene: 15. CDR3 nucleotide sequence: TGTGCCAGCAGTTACCCCCCGACAGGGAAAGAGGGGGCCTACGAGCAGTACTTC. Translating it yields CASSYPPTGKEGAYEQYF.

The V gene is TRBV5-1, the J gene TRBJ2-5, with 10 bases matching TRBD2. The V gene's germline CDR1 is SGHRS and CDR2 YFSETQ. There are 16 residues in the CDR3. J was trimmed by 5 bases and V by 4 bases; bases with no gene match: 11. The CDR3 loop reads CASSGASGGPAETQYF. Written as DNA, the CDR3 is TGCGCCAGCAGCGGAGCTAGCGGGGGCCCCGCGGAGACCCAGTACTTC.

This clonotype was recorded many times. The V call is TRBV6-5, the J call TRBJ2-7; 7 nucleotides line up with TRBD2. CDR1 is MNHEY and CDR2 is SVGAGI in the germline V gene. The trim removed 1 base at V and 3 bases at J, leaving 3 bases unmatched. The CDR3 is 14 amino acids. This CDR3 reads CASSYFTGGYEQYF. The CDR3 DNA follows: TGTGCCAGCAGTTACTTTACGGGAGGCTACGAGCAGTACTTC.

This clonotype has at least ten counts. The chain joins TRBV20-1 to TRBJ2-7; 8 bases agree with TRBD2. The CDR3 runs 10 residues. V was pared by 6 bases and J by 7 bases, with 2 bases of the junction left unmatched. Germline V gene lookup returns CDR1 DFQATT and CDR2 SNEGSKA (reference sequence). As DNA, the CDR3 is TGCAGTGCCCGGGGGGGGGAGCAGTACTTC. Protein product: CSARGGEQYF.

The chain has TRBV30 and TRBJ2-7; D gene uncertain. The germline V and J ends were trimmed by 0 bases and 4 bases, with 7 bases remaining between them. Germline assignment: CDR1 GTSNPN and CDR2 SVGIG (reference sequence). CDR3 length: 12 amino acids. CDR3: CAWSVGMYEQYF. In nucleotides, the CDR3 is TGTGCCTGGAGTGTAGGGATGTACGAGCAGTACTTC.

In regard to this clonotype: Given the absence of the conserved phenylalanine or tryptophan at the CDR3 end, a read error is likely. The chain uses TRBV30 and TRBJ2-7; 7 bases are a match to TRBD1. Looked up from germline, CDR1 is GTSNPN and CDR2 is SVGIG (reference sequence). The CDR3 runs to 13 residues. J was trimmed by 2 bases and V by 2 bases; bases with no gene match: 3. CDR3 sequence (DNA): TGTGCCTGGAGTTGGGGGACAGCCTACGAGCAGTACCTC. Its protein is CAWSWGTAYEQYL.

This clonotype was recorded a few times. The gene calls are TRBV12-3 or TRBV12-4 and TRBJ2-7; 8 nucleotides agree with TRBD1. V gave up 5 bases and J gave up 5 bases; unmatched junction bases: 8. This CDR3 has 14 amino acids. CDR3 sequence reads: CASSPTGVLNEQYF. For the CDR3, the DNA is TGTGCCAGCAGTCCGACAGGGGTTTTGAACGAGCAGTACTTC.

This clonotype was seen a few times. In DNA form, the CDR3 reads TGTGCCAGCAGCTTGGGGGGAGGGGGCTTTAGCAATCAGCCCCAGCATTTT. As protein: CASSLGGGGFSNQPQHF. This chain connects TRBV5-6 to TRBJ1-5; 7 nucleotides match TRBD1. The CDR3 is 17 residues long. Germline assignment: CDR1 SGHDT and CDR2 YYEEEE. Trimming took 0 bases from V and 0 from J; bases not matched to a gene: 6.

This clonotype has just a few counts. This rearrangement joins TRBV7-9 to TRBJ2-1; 9 bases are shared with TRBD1. Germline V gives CDR1 SEHNR, CDR2 FQNEAQ (reference sequence). The CDR3 consists of 15 residues. Trimming removed 8 bases from V and 3 bases from J; junction bases left unmatched: 8. The CDR3 nucleotides are TGTGCCAGCTCACCGGGACAGGGTGTCTACAATGAGCAGTTCTTC. It encodes CASSPGQGVYNEQFF.

This clonotype was counted between two and nine times. The chain uses TRBV6-6 and TRBJ2-3; D is uncertain. The germline CDR1 and CDR2 sequences are MNHNY and SVGAGI (reference sequence). V lost 0 bases, J lost 6 bases, and 13 bases lay in between. This CDR3 comprises 15 residues. Here the CDR3 reads CASSYSQAQRDTQYF. CDR3 DNA: TGTGCCAGCAGTTACTCTCAGGCACAACGGGATACGCAGTATTTT.

V and J are TRBV6-1 and TRBJ2-7, with D possibly being TRBD2 (6 bases). Germline assignment: CDR1 MNHNS and CDR2 SASEGT. Trimming removed 1 base at V and 0 bases at J, with 16 bases between. There are 17 residues in the CDR3. This CDR3 reads CASSEGWGSGSSYEQYF. CDR3 DNA: TGTGCCAGCAGTGAAGGGTGGGGTAGCGGAAGCTCCTACGAGCAGTACTTC.